These T cell receptor beta chains were read from a single sample in a study of naive and memory T cell subsets. TCRdb reanalysed the UMI-ligation and nested PCR reads using MiXCR and keeps one entry per CDR3 protein. The sample lists roughly 150,000 distinct CDR3 sequences, approximately 20% occurring once. Source material: naive CD8+ T cells from blood. The source of these receptors is a human donor in good health. Both conserved end residues are part of each CDR3.

J gene,V gene,CDR3 length,CDR3 protein
TRBJ2-7,TRBV13,14,CASSTDRGRYEQYF
TRBJ2-1,TRBV7-9,18,CASSWGLAGRSSYNEQFF
TRBJ2-7,TRBV6-5,15,CASSPNGVGPYEQYF
TRBJ2-5,TRBV5-5,16,CASSGASGTIQETQYF
TRBJ2-3,TRBV12-3/TRBV12-4,16,CASRSRQGGPTDTQYF
TRBJ2-5,TRBV7-9,15,CASSRMGGTGETQYF
TRBJ2-1,TRBV14,19,CASRPQTGGTGADYNEQFF
TRBJ2-1,TRBV5-6,13,CASSISGGNEQFF
TRBJ2-1,TRBV7-2,13,CASSLGLTNEQFF
TRBJ2-2,TRBV12-3/TRBV12-4,16,CASSLLGGENTGELFF
TRBJ2-1,TRBV28,13,CASSLGGGIEQFF
TRBJ1-1,TRBV29-1,15,CSVIDPGSPNTEAFF